This entry lists 30 T cell receptor beta chains sequenced from one sample in a study of T cell changes during pregnancy in multiple sclerosis. Measured with immunoSEQ multiplex PCR; TCRdb has only the in-frame clones, and not every one. This sample yields 35,000 to 45,000 clones, of which 85% to 95% are seen a single time; approximately 8.3% belongs to the top ten. Sequencing used CD8+ T cells from peripheral blood mononuclear cells, obtained in the third trimester of pregnancy. The origin of the receptors is a female donor with multiple sclerosis, enrolled in a pregnancy study.

The chain carries TRBV6-5 and TRBJ1-1; TRBD1 is a possible D gene (5 bases). Per germline, CDR1 MNHEY and CDR2 SVGAGI. The CDR3 is made up of 13 amino acids. Trimming removed 4 bases from V and 5 bases from J, with 11 bases in between. CDR3 nucleotide sequence: TGTGCCAGCAGTTGGGGCTTGGGGACTGAAGCTTTCTTT. Protein sequence: CASSWGLGTEAFF.

This chain links TRBV9 with TRBJ2-7; 10 bases agree with TRBD1. The CDR3 totals 14 residues. V gave up 4 bases and J gave up 6 bases; unmatched junction bases: 7. Germline V gene data show CDR1 as SGDLS and CDR2 as YYNGEE. CDR3 sequence reads: CASSRGTGDGEQYF. In DNA form, the CDR3 reads TGTGCCAGCAGCAGGGGGACAGGGGATGGCGAGCAGTACTTC.

This chain uses TRBV11-3 with TRBJ1-6, with D unclear. The ends were cut back, 4 bases at V and 10 bases at J, with 11 bases in the middle. CDR1 SGHNT and CDR2 YENEEA come from the germline V gene. The CDR3 is 13 amino acids. The CDR3 loop is CASSSGSTSPLHF. The CDR3 DNA reads TGTGCCAGCAGCTCCGGGTCCACCTCACCCCTCCACTTT.

The gene calls are TRBV6-9 and TRBJ1-3, with 8 bases matching TRBD1. Germline loops: CDR1 MNHGY, CDR2 SVAAGI. The CDR3 contains 14 residues. With V trimmed by 11 bases and J by 4 bases, 10 bases remained unmatched. CDR3 protein: CAGSGGCRGNTIYF. In DNA form, the CDR3 reads TGTGCCGGATCAGGGGGCTGCAGGGGAAACACCATATATTTT.

The J gene is TRBJ1-2, the V gene TRBV5-8; D ambiguous. The CDR3 runs 14 residues. The germline V gene has CDR1 SGHTS and CDR2 YDEGEE. Trimming shortened V by 3 bases and J by 8 bases, and 17 bases separated the two germline ends. CDR3 DNA: TGTGCCAGCAGCTCGCCAGGCGCCTATGGAGGCTACACCTTC. Protein sequence: CASSSPGAYGGYTF.

The chain uses TRBV6-5 and TRBJ2-7, with D maybe TRBD1 (6 bases). CDR3 length equals 13 residues. V lost 5 bases to trimming and J lost 3 bases, with 11 bases between them. Germline V gene lookup returns CDR1 MNHEY and CDR2 SVGAGI. CDR3 sequence: CASSTPDSYEQYF. DNA of the CDR3: TGTGCCAGCAGTACCCCGGACAGCTACGAGCAGTACTTC.

V is TRBV5-6 and J is TRBJ1-4; TRBD1 might be the D (5 bases). The CDR3 runs 16 residues. V was pared by 3 bases and J by 7 bases, with 19 bases between. Germline CDR1 reads SGHDT; CDR2 reads YYEEEE. The CDR3 nucleotides are TGTGCCAGCAGCTCAGGACGGACAAGGAAAGCTGAAAAACTGTTTTTT. Its translation is CASSSGRTRKAEKLFF.

The chain recombines TRBV7-3 with TRBJ1-2; 9 positions agree with TRBD1. The CDR3 consists of 13 residues. CDR1 and CDR2 from the germline V gene are SGHTA and FQGTGA. V gave up 5 bases and J gave up 8 bases; unmatched junction bases: 6. CDR3 protein: CASSGDRARGYTF. CDR3 in DNA: TGTGCCAGCAGCGGGGACAGGGCTCGGGGCTACACCTTC.

The V gene is TRBV7-8, the J gene TRBJ1-5; possible D gene TRBD1, 5 bases. Trimming shortened V by 2 bases and J by 5 bases, and 7 bases separated the two germline ends. The CDR3 sequence is 13 residues long. Germline CDR1 SGHVS, CDR2 FQNEAQ. CDR3 residues: CASSLQGDQPQHF. In DNA form, the CDR3 reads TGTGCCAGCAGCTTACAGGGTGATCAGCCCCAGCATTTT.

This chain links TRBV29-1 with TRBJ2-1; possibly TRBD2 for D (5 bases). Germline lookup yields CDR1 SQVTM and CDR2 ANQGSEA. V was clipped by 5 bases and J by 0 bases, with 11 bases between them. The CDR3 covers 14 residues. The CDR3 DNA reads as TGCAGCGTTCCGTCGGGGAACTCCTACAATGAGCAGTTCTTC. It codes for CSVPSGNSYNEQFF.

V and J are TRBV6-5 and TRBJ1-2, with D uncertain. This CDR3 has 12 residues. The germline gives CDR1 MNHEY, CDR2 SVGAGI. V was shortened by 2 bases and J by 5 bases, with 6 bases between the two germline ends. The CDR3 DNA reads as TGTGCCAGCAGTTACGGCGGTTATGGCTACACCTTC. Translated: CASSYGGYGYTF.

This rearrangement joins TRBV6-1 to TRBJ2-7; maybe TRBD2 (5 bases). This CDR3 has 15 residues. V was trimmed by 1 base and J by 6 bases, leaving 16 bases between them. The germline V gene encodes CDR1 MNHNS and CDR2 SASEGT. CDR3 sequence (DNA): TGTGCCAGCAGTGAAGAGGTTAGCGTGGTATTCGAGCAGTACTTC. Its translation: CASSEEVSVVFEQYF.

The genes are TRBV6-1 and TRBJ1-5; 7 bases map to TRBD1. The trim removed 2 bases at V and 11 bases at J, leaving 3 bases unmatched. The CDR3 runs to 12 residues. From germline, CDR1 is MNHNS and CDR2 SASEGT. The DNA for the CDR3 is TGTGCCAGCAGTGAAATTCAGGGGGCCCAGCATTTT. Translated: CASSEIQGAQHF.

This clone was counted only a few times. The gene calls are TRBV15 and TRBJ2-1; maybe TRBD1 (6 bases). V dropped 5 bases and J dropped 2 bases, with 13 bases sitting between them. Germline lookup yields CDR1 LNHNV and CDR2 YYDKDF (reference sequence). There are 15 residues in the CDR3. CDR3 sequence: CATSPDRIPYNEQFF. DNA of the CDR3: TGTGCCACCAGCCCGGACAGAATCCCCTACAATGAGCAGTTCTTC.

CDR3 nucleotide sequence: TGTGCCAGCAGTCACCGGGACACCGCATACGAGCAGTACTTC. Protein sequence: CASSHRDTAYEQYF. The chain has TRBV27 and TRBJ2-7; tentatively, D is TRBD1 (6 bases). Trimming took 5 bases from V and 4 from J, leaving 15 bases between them. Looked up from germline, CDR1 is MNHEY and CDR2 is SMNVEV (reference sequence). The CDR3 totals 14 residues.

This clone was seen just once. The V and J genes are TRBV5-1 and TRBJ2-2, with D maybe TRBD1 (6 bases). Trimming cost V 0 bases and J 3 bases, with 9 bases left between them. Germline V CDR1 and CDR2: SGHRS, YFSETQ. The CDR3 runs to 15 residues. The CDR3: CASSLAEGDTGELFF. The CDR3 nucleotides read TGCGCCAGCAGCTTGGCCGAGGGGGACACCGGGGAGCTGTTTTTT.

The chain employs TRBV5-4 and TRBJ2-2; 10 bases match TRBD1. CDR3 length equals 16 residues. Germline CDR1 SGHNT, CDR2 YYREEE (reference sequence). The trim removed 4 bases at V and 7 bases at J, leaving 10 bases unmatched. The CDR3 spells CASSLPGTGEGGELFF. CDR3 DNA: TGTGCCAGCAGCCTACCCGGGACAGGGGAGGGCGGGGAGCTGTTTTTT.

The V call is TRBV7-3, the J call TRBJ2-1; 11 bases match TRBD2. The CDR3 has 15 amino acids. Germline V gene sequence: CDR1 SGHTA, CDR2 FQGTGA. The J segment lost 9 bases and the V segment lost 3 bases, leaving 7 bases of the junction unmatched. CDR3: CASSFLSGGAGEQFF. The CDR3 DNA reads as TGTGCCAGCAGCTTCCTTAGCGGGGGGGCCGGTGAGCAGTTCTTC.

V usage is TRBV7-8 and J usage is TRBJ1-5; 7 bases fit TRBD1. Trimming took 5 bases from V and 7 from J; bases not matched to a gene: 14. CDR3 size: 16 residues. Germline-derived CDR1 and CDR2 are SGHVS and FQNEAQ. DNA of the CDR3: TGTGCCAGCAGCACACCACAGGGGTTAAGAGACCAGCCCCAGCATTTT. It codes for CASSTPQGLRDQPQHF. The complete variable domain, with remaining parts taken from reference TRBV7-8 and TRBJ1-5, reads GAGVSQSPRYKVAKRGQDVALRCDPISGHVSLFWYQQALGQGPEFLTYFQNEAQLDKSGLPSDRFFAERPEGSVSTLKIQRTQQEDSAVYLCASSTPQGLRDQPQHFGDGTRLSIL.

The chain carries TRBV13 and TRBJ2-7; D is possibly TRBD1 (6 bases). Deletions cut 1 base from V and 2 bases from J, with 9 bases between. The length of the CDR3 is 14 residues. CDR1 is PRHDT, CDR2 FYEKMQ, per germline (reference sequence). The CDR3 sequence: CASSLERDTYEQYF. CDR3 nucleotides: TGTGCCAGCAGCTTAGAGAGGGACACCTACGAGCAGTACTTC.

The rearrangement uses TRBV9 and TRBJ2-2; weak D call: TRBD2 (6 bases). Between the trimmed V and J ends, which lost 5 bases and 3 bases, there was a span of 8 bases. The CDR3 spans 13 residues. Germline V gene sequence: CDR1 SGDLS, CDR2 YYNGEE. Here the CDR3 reads CASRWGDTGELFF. The CDR3 nucleotides are TGTGCCAGCAGATGGGGGGACACCGGGGAGCTGTTTTTT.

V is TRBV5-6 and J is TRBJ2-7, with 11 bases identical to TRBD2. The germline V gene encodes CDR1 SGHDT and CDR2 YYEEEE. The V segment lost 0 bases and the J segment 7 bases; nucleotides outside the gene matches: 6. This CDR3 contains 15 residues. In DNA, the CDR3 is TGTGCCAGCAGCTTGGGGGGACTAGCGGTGTTAGAGCAGTACTTC. The encoded protein is CASSLGGLAVLEQYF. The variable domain in full, completed from reference TRBV5-6 and TRBJ2-7, reads DAGVTQSPTHLIKTRGQQVTLRCSPKSGHDTVSWYQQALGQGPQFIFQYYEEEERQRGNFPDRFSGHQFPNYSSELNVNALLLGDSALYLCASSLGGLAVLEQYFGPGTRLTVT.

V gene TRBV7-9 combines with J gene TRBJ1-6, with D perhaps matching TRBD1 (5 bases). The germline CDR1 and CDR2 sequences are SEHNR and FQNEAQ (reference sequence). The ends were cut back, 2 bases at V and 15 bases at J, with 11 bases in the middle. The CDR3 totals 12 residues. The CDR3 DNA sequence: TGTGCCAGCAGCTTACAGGGTATGGGCCTCCACTTT. Translated, it gives CASSLQGMGLHF.

The chain links TRBV10-3 to TRBJ2-7; D not resolved. CDR1 is ENHRY, CDR2 SYGVKD, per germline. Deletions cut 3 bases from V and 6 bases from J, with 12 bases between. The CDR3 contains 13 residues. CDR3 bases: TGTGCCATCAGTGACCGCCTGCCCGGCGAGCAGTACTTC. Its protein product is CAISDRLPGEQYF.

The chain employs TRBV28 and TRBJ1-2; D is perhaps TRBD1 (5 bases). Germline CDR1 and CDR2: MDHEN and SYDVKM. With 3 bases removed from V and 3 bases from J, the gap between germline ends came to 17 bases. The CDR3 sequence is 16 residues long. For the CDR3, the DNA is TGTGCCAGCAGTTTCAATCCAGGGTATATCCACTATGGCTACACCTTC. This sequence encodes CASSFNPGYIHYGYTF.

The chain joins TRBV5-6 to TRBJ1-2, with TRBD1 matching over 7 bases. In germline, CDR1 is SGHDT, CDR2 YYEEEE. V was pared by 2 bases and J by 7 bases, with 11 bases of the junction left unmatched. The length of the CDR3 is 15 residues. CDR3 DNA sequence: TGTGCCAGCAGCTTTGGGGTAGGGGGCTCCGGTGGCTACACCTTC. Its protein product is CASSFGVGGSGGYTF.

The chain combines TRBV11-2 with TRBJ1-2; a weak D match, TRBD1 (5 bases). CDR3 size: 12 residues. V was clipped by 1 base and J by 8 bases, with 8 bases between them. Germline V lookup: CDR1 SGHAT, CDR2 FQNNGV. CDR3 nucleotides: TGTGCCAGCAGCTTAGGGGGGGACGGCTACACCTTC. It yields the protein CASSLGGDGYTF.

The CDR3 loop is CASSLAGTGGFQPQHF. CDR3 nucleotides: TGTGCCAGCAGCTTAGCCGGGACAGGGGGATTTCAGCCCCAGCATTTT. The gene calls are TRBV7-8 and TRBJ1-5, with 11 bases matching TRBD1. This CDR3 has 16 amino acids. J was trimmed by 6 bases and V by 0 bases; bases with no gene match: 4. Per germline, CDR1 SGHVS and CDR2 FQNEAQ.

The chain uses TRBV2 and TRBJ2-1; D gene uncertain. Trimming took off 7 bases at V and 8 bases at J, with 24 bases between the two ends. Germline V gene data show CDR1 as SNHLY and CDR2 as FYNNEI. The CDR3 spans 16 residues. The CDR3 spells CASKRGPSAPGDEQFF. Written as DNA, the CDR3 is TGTGCCAGCAAAAGAGGCCCCAGTGCACCCGGCGATGAGCAGTTCTTC.

The rearrangement links TRBV7-9 to TRBJ1-4; D is undetermined. V was pared by 2 bases and J by 8 bases, with 12 bases between. The CDR3 consists of 14 residues. CDR1 is SEHNR and CDR2 is FQNEAQ in the germline V gene (reference sequence). CDR3 amino acids: CASSLLSSNEKLFF. The CDR3 DNA reads as TGTGCCAGCAGCTTACTATCCTCGAACGAAAAACTGTTTTTT.